The T cell receptor beta chain described here comes from a study of blood T cell repertoires in COVID-19. Study-wide context: From T cells, B-cell-depleted T cells, or PBMCs came the material, which was cDNA or gDNA.

Donors in Cohort 3 who had recovered were those with two negative PCRs, healthcare professional clearance, or resolution of their symptoms. Trimming shortened V by 0 bases and J by 3 bases, and 12 bases separated the two germline ends. The CDR3 has 14 amino acids. The germline CDR1 and CDR2 sequences are GTSNPN and SVGIG (reference sequence). Sequencing used immunoSEQ multiplex PCR; TCRdb keeps in-frame clones, though not all of them. The sample carries hundreds of thousands of clones, under 90% recorded once. This TCR was sampled from a woman aged 25 to 39 who had recovered from COVID-19. The sequencing input was PBMCs or T cells enriched from blood (not recorded which). The rearrangement links TRBV30 to TRBJ2-7, with D possibly matching TRBD1 (5 bases). CDR3 loop: CAWSVRQKGYEQYF. CDR3 nucleotides: TGTGCCTGGAGTGTACGACAGAAGGGCTACGAGCAGTACTTC. Supplemented by reference TRBV30 and TRBJ2-7, the full variable domain reads SQTIHQWPATLVQPVGSPLSLECTVEGTSNPNLYWYRQAAGRGLQLLFYSVGIGQISSEVPQNLSASRPQDRQFILSSKKLLLSDSGFYLCAWSVRQKGYEQYFGPGTRLTVT.